These 9 T cell receptor beta chains share one sample of origin, sequenced in a study of blood T cells in healthy people across ages (dated by TCRdb to about 2015). Library generation was performed with 5' RACE. The data were produced on an Illumina HiSeq 2500. A second PCR of roughly 6 to 12 cycles was performed with a sample-barcoded 5' primer and a J-beta primer mix. TCRdb reworked the public reads: Q25 trimming with fastp, MiXCR clone assembly, productive beta chains retained. Here each entry gathers all rows of one CDR3 protein and keeps the most common genes and DNA. The sample table lists 650,000 to 800,000 distinct CDR3 sequences, under 45% of them with a count of one. Around 18% of the sample lies in the top ten. Sequenced: blood. The receptors were gathered from a man aged 55 to 69 in good health.

V and J are TRBV4-1 and TRBJ2-5, with D maybe TRBD1 (6 bases). The CDR3 length is 15 residues. The germline V gene encodes CDR1 MGHRA and CDR2 YSYEKL. The ends were cut back, 4 bases at V and 5 bases at J, with 17 bases in the middle. This chain's CDR3 is CASSRPSGAVETQYF. CDR3 bases: TGCGCCAGCAGCCGGCCCTCAGGGGCGGTGGAGACCCAGTACTTC.

J is TRBJ2-4 and V is TRBV14; TRBD2 matches 12 bases. CDR1 and CDR2 (germline): SGHDN, FVKESK. The CDR3 is made up of 14 amino acids. J gave up 12 bases and V 0 bases, and 3 bases lay outside the gene matches. The CDR3 coding sequence is TGTGCCAGCAGCCAAGATCTAGCGGGGGGGGATCAGTACTTC. This sequence encodes CASSQDLAGGDQYF.

The CDR3 reads CSARDDRALGPEQYF. In DNA form, the CDR3 reads TGCAGTGCTAGGGATGACAGGGCCCTAGGGCCCGAGCAGTACTTC. V usage is TRBV20-1 and J usage is TRBJ2-7; 7 bases map to TRBD1. From germline, CDR1 is DFQATT and CDR2 SNEGSKA (reference sequence). The CDR3 is made up of 15 amino acids. The V gene end was trimmed by 3 bases and the J gene end by 6 bases; junction bases not matched to a gene: 14.

This clonotype was found a few times. The rearrangement links TRBV5-1 to TRBJ1-2; a possible D gene is TRBD1 (5 bases). V gave up 5 bases and J gave up 6 bases, with 14 bases separating them. This CDR3 spans 13 amino acids. Germline loops: CDR1 SGHRS, CDR2 YFSETQ. The CDR3 sequence is CASREGLTDGYTF. For the CDR3, the DNA is TGCGCCAGCAGAGAGGGGTTAACTGATGGCTACACCTTC.

The rearrangement links TRBV7-2 to TRBJ2-3; D might be TRBD1 or TRBD2, each matching 6 bases. This CDR3 is 14 amino acids long. The V end lost 5 bases, the J end lost 4 bases, and 13 bases lay between the germline ends. Per the germline V gene, CDR1 is SGHTA and CDR2 is FQGNSA. This CDR3 is CASSVDRGPDTQYF. The CDR3 coding sequence is TGTGCCAGCAGCGTAGATCGGGGGCCAGATACGCAGTATTTT.

The V gene is TRBV5-5, the J gene TRBJ1-6; D perhaps matches TRBD1 (6 bases). This CDR3 region has 14 residues. The V and J ends lost 4 bases and 6 bases respectively, with 11 bases between them. The germline V gene has CDR1 SGHKS and CDR2 YYEKEE (reference sequence). The CDR3 region is CASSPGTTNSPLHF. Here the CDR3 DNA reads TGTGCCAGCAGCCCCGGGACAACTAATTCACCCCTCCACTTT.

V usage is TRBV20-1 and J usage is TRBJ2-1, with a tentative D call TRBD2 (5 bases). CDR3 length: 16 amino acids. Germline-derived CDR1 and CDR2 are DFQATT and SNEGSKA (reference sequence). Trimming stripped 3 bases from V and 3 bases from J, with 18 bases between. The chain's CDR3 is CSARDSWTSVYNEQFF. The CDR3 DNA sequence: TGCAGTGCTAGGGACTCATGGACTTCAGTCTACAATGAGCAGTTCTTC.

This clonotype was picked up a small number of times. The chain recombines TRBV11-2 with TRBJ2-5, with TRBD1 identical over 7 bases. The J call may be incorrect, as the DNA end agrees better with TRBJ2-7. Germline V lookup: CDR1 SGHAT, CDR2 FQNNGV. This CDR3 is built from 15 residues. The CDR3 here is CASSLAVGTDYEQYF. The CDR3 coding sequence is TGTGCCAGCAGCTTAGCTGTTGGGACAGACTACGAGCAGTACTTC.

The rearrangement joins TRBV28 to TRBJ1-2, with D possibly TRBD1 on 6 matching bases. The CDR3 extends over 15 amino acids. The V end lost 5 bases, the J end lost 8 bases, and 21 bases lay between the germline ends. Germline V gene lookup returns CDR1 MDHEN and CDR2 SYDVKM. CDR3 coding DNA: TGTGCCAGCAGTGAGTCGACAGGCGCCGGGGAGGGCTACACCTTC. Its protein product is CASSESTGAGEGYTF.